Following are 20 T cell receptor beta chains from one sample sequenced in a study of T cells in Graves' hyperthyroidism and ophthalmopathy (dated by TCRdb to about 2019). The library was prepared using multiplex PCR. For sequencing, an Illumina HiSeq 2000 was employed. TCR beta CDR3 regions were amplified from RNA transcripts. A first-round RT-PCR of the TCR CDR3 used the HTBI primer set with the Qiagen OneStep RT-PCR kit. Using fastp trimming at Q25 and MiXCR clonotype assembly, TCRdb reanalyzed the public sequencing data and kept in-frame beta chains. All rows with the same CDR3 protein become a single entry with the most common DNA and genes. In this sample the table shows hundreds of thousands of distinct CDR3 sequences, 14% to 15% of which occur a single time. The ten largest clones take up 4% to 5.5% of the sample. Sample: blood. All receptors come from a woman aged 40 to 50 with Graves' ophthalmopathy.

This clonotype was counted many times. This chain connects TRBV9 to TRBJ2-3; D possibly uses TRBD1 or TRBD2 (5 bases each). The CDR3 is made up of 15 amino acids. The germline V gene has CDR1 SGDLS and CDR2 YYNGEE. V shed 0 bases and J shed 2 bases, with 10 bases lying between them. The CDR3 region has the DNA TGTGCCAGCAGCGTAGTCGGGACCGTCACAGATACGCAGTATTTT. Its translation is CASSVVGTVTDTQYF. The whole variable domain, remainder taken from reference TRBV9 and TRBJ2-3, is DSGVTQTPKHLITATGQRVTLRCSPRSGDLSVYWYQQSLDQGLQFLIQYYNGEERAKGNILERFSAQQFPDLHSELNLSSLELGDSALYFCASSVVGTVTDTQYFGPGTRLTVL.

This clonotype was picked up many times. The rearrangement joins TRBV11-2 to TRBJ2-5; 10 nucleotides agree with TRBD1. The germline V gene encodes CDR1 SGHAT and CDR2 FQNNGV. The CDR3 contains 17 residues. J gave up 5 bases and V 0 bases, and 9 bases lay outside the gene matches. The CDR3 is CASSLDEGTGVVETQYF. CDR3 DNA sequence: TGTGCCAGCAGCTTAGACGAAGGGACAGGGGTTGTTGAGACCCAGTACTTC. The full variable domain, its missing parts supplied by reference TRBV11-2 and TRBJ2-5, is EAGVAQSPRYKIIEKRQSVAFWCNPISGHATLYWYQQILGQGPKLLIQFQNNGVVDDSQLPKDRFSAERLKGVDSTLKIQPAKLEDSAVYLCASSLDEGTGVVETQYFGPGTRLLVL.

This clonotype was counted at least ten times. The rearrangement uses TRBV28 and TRBJ2-7; 7 bases are shared with TRBD2. Germline CDR1 and CDR2: MDHEN and SYDVKM. The CDR3 runs 14 residues. V lost 6 bases and J lost 3; bases outside the gene matches: 8. CDR3 sequence reads: CASRGVGGSYEQYF. The CDR3 DNA is TGTGCCAGCAGGGGGGTTGGCGGGAGCTACGAGCAGTACTTC.

In its sample, this clonotype was seen many times. This chain uses TRBV12-3 or TRBV12-4 with TRBJ1-1, with 7 bases fitting TRBD1. V dropped 5 bases and J dropped 6; count of bases not matched to a gene: 9. The CDR3 has 14 residues. The CDR3 DNA reads TGTGCCAGCAGTCATTCACGACAGGGCCCTGAAGCTTTCTTT. Translation: CASSHSRQGPEAFF.

V is TRBV7-9 and J is TRBJ1-5; D possibly corresponds to TRBD1 (5 bases). V was clipped by 5 bases and J by 5 bases, with 16 bases between them. The CDR3 extends over 15 amino acids. The germline V gene encodes CDR1 SEHNR and CDR2 FQNEAQ (reference sequence). CDR3 loop: CASSLSGESYQPQHF. The CDR3 region has the DNA TGTGCCAGCAGCCTCTCGGGGGAGTCTTATCAGCCCCAGCATTTT.

A few counts support this clonotype. This chain connects TRBV28 to TRBJ2-5, with D perhaps matching TRBD1 (6 bases). The CDR3 spans 16 residues. V was pared by 6 bases and J by 2 bases, with 19 bases between. Germline values: CDR1 MDHEN, CDR2 SYDVKM. The DNA of the CDR3 is TGTGCCAGCAGGCCACAGGGTATTAGGGCACAAGAGACCCAGTACTTC. Amino acid sequence: CASRPQGIRAQETQYF.

The chain recombines TRBV29-1 with TRBJ1-3, with D perhaps matching TRBD1 (5 bases). Germline V gene lookup returns CDR1 SQVTM and CDR2 ANQGSEA. V shed 6 bases and J shed 0 bases, with 9 bases lying between them. This CDR3 has 13 residues. The CDR3 here is CSVRQNSGNTIYF. Here the CDR3 DNA reads TGCAGCGTACGACAGAACTCTGGAAACACCATATATTTT. Full variable domain (rest looked up from reference TRBV29-1 and TRBJ1-3): SAVISQKPSRDICQRGTSLTIQCQVDSQVTMMFWYRQQPGQSLTLIATANQGSEATYESGFVIDKFPISRPNLTFSTLTVSNMSPEDSSIYLCSVRQNSGNTIYFGEGSWLTVV.

This clonotype was counted many times. The genes are TRBV6-1 and TRBJ2-7, with a weak D call TRBD1 (7 bases). CDR3 length: 14 residues. Germline CDR1 MNHNS, CDR2 SASEGT. The V and J ends lost 5 bases and 2 bases respectively, with 13 bases between them. DNA of the CDR3: TGTGCCAGCAGTCGCGGGACAGCAACCTACGAGCAGTACTTC. Translated: CASSRGTATYEQYF.

This clonotype was found once. The chain recombines TRBV27 with TRBJ2-2; a possible D gene is TRBD2 (5 bases). From germline, CDR1 is MNHEY and CDR2 SMNVEV (reference sequence). This CDR3 spans 15 amino acids. V was pared by 5 bases and J by 2 bases, with 12 bases between. In DNA, the CDR3 is TGTGCCAGCAGTAGTAGTAGCGTTAACACCGGGGAGCTGTTTTTT. It encodes CASSSSSVNTGELFF.

The table lists this clonotype with a few counts. The rearrangement uses TRBV19 and TRBJ2-7; TRBD1 agrees at 11 bases. CDR1 and CDR2 (germline): LNHDA, SQIVND (reference sequence). There are 15 residues in the CDR3. With 4 bases clipped from V and 5 bases from J, the junction kept 7 bases outside the gene matches. CDR3 protein: CASSTARTGGNEQYF. CDR3 sequence (DNA): TGTGCCAGTAGTACGGCCCGGACAGGGGGCAACGAGCAGTACTTC.

V gene TRBV3-1 combines with J gene TRBJ2-4; D unclear. The germline V gene has CDR1 LGHDT and CDR2 YNNKEL (reference sequence). The CDR3 has 12 amino acids. V was pared by 10 bases and J by 6 bases, with 13 bases between. DNA of the CDR3: TGTGCCACCGCCGATTCTGGAAACATTCAGTACTTC. This encodes CATADSGNIQYF.

This clonotype was detected ten times or more. The J gene is TRBJ2-7, the V gene TRBV5-1; TRBD1 matches at 9 bases. V shed 6 bases and J 5 bases; nucleotides not matched to a gene: 15. Germline lookup yields CDR1 SGHRS and CDR2 YFSETQ. The CDR3 is 16 residues long. CDR3 in DNA: TGCGCCAGCACTCTGAATGTCGGGACAGGGCCCAACGAGCAGTACTTC. Encoded protein: CASTLNVGTGPNEQYF.

The V gene is TRBV20-1, the J gene TRBJ1-2; D is ambiguous. Germline loops: CDR1 DFQATT, CDR2 SNEGSKA (reference sequence). Trimming removed 2 bases at V and 5 bases at J, with 12 bases between. The CDR3 is 13 amino acids. As DNA, the CDR3 is TGCAGTGCTAGACAAGACGGAAGATATGGCTACACCTTC. This encodes CSARQDGRYGYTF.

This clonotype was counted between two and nine times. V usage is TRBV11-2 and J usage is TRBJ2-2, with a possible D match to TRBD1 (6 bases). Trimming removed 7 bases from V and 5 bases from J, with 20 bases in between. In germline, CDR1 is SGHAT, CDR2 FQNNGV. CDR3 length equals 16 residues. The CDR3 DNA follows: TGTGCCAGCACCTACAGGGCAGGGGTGAGGACCGGGGAGCTGTTTTTT. This codes for CASTYRAGVRTGELFF.

This clonotype was found a few times. CDR3 coding DNA: TGTGCCAGCAGTTTATGGGGCCCCCAAAAGCCCCAGCATTTT. This gives the protein CASSLWGPQKPQHF. The gene calls are TRBV28 and TRBJ1-5; D not resolved. Germline V gives CDR1 MDHEN, CDR2 SYDVKM. This CDR3 region has 14 residues. The V end lost 0 bases, the J end lost 8 bases, and 11 bases lay between the germline ends.

Comments on this clonotype: Mismatch with germline at one junction end may stem from a read error. This chain connects TRBV5-5 to TRBJ1-2; a possible D gene is TRBD1 (6 bases). CDR1 SGHKS and CDR2 YYEKEE come from the germline V gene (reference sequence). The CDR3 spans 13 residues. Here the CDR3 reads CANSFSGDYGYTF. The CDR3 DNA follows: TGTGCCAACAGCTTTTCAGGGGATTATGGCTACACCTTC.

This clonotype was recorded at least ten times. V is TRBV28 and J is TRBJ1-2; D uncertain. Per the germline V gene, CDR1 is MDHEN and CDR2 is SYDVKM. Trimming pared 4 bases from V and 3 bases from J, leaving 12 bases between. This CDR3 contains 14 residues. The CDR3 region is CASSSLDGYYGYTF. CDR3 bases: TGTGCCAGCAGTTCATTGGACGGATACTATGGCTACACCTTC.

This clonotype has at least ten counts. The genes are TRBV27 and TRBJ2-7; D may be TRBD1 (6 bases). This CDR3 is 13 amino acids long. The V gene's germline CDR1 is MNHEY and CDR2 SMNVEV (reference sequence). The V gene lost 3 bases and the J gene lost 2 bases, with 8 bases spanning the gap. CDR3 bases: TGTGCCAGCAGTTTCAACAGGGCCTACGAGCAGTACTTC. Translation: CASSFNRAYEQYF.

This clonotype has at least ten counts. An end of the junction does not agree with germline; a read error may underlie this. V gene TRBV7-7 combines with J gene TRBJ2-7, with D perhaps matching TRBD2 (7 bases). Germline CDR1 SSHAT, CDR2 FNYEAQ (reference sequence). This CDR3 contains 15 residues. This chain's CDR3 is CASSLAVGGQYEQYF. In DNA, the CDR3 is TGTGCTAGCAGCTTAGCGGTCGGGGGGCAGTACGAGCAGTACTTC. Supplemented by reference TRBV7-7 and TRBJ2-7, the full variable domain reads GAGVSQSPRYKVTKRGQDVTLRCDPISSHATLYWYQQALGQGPEFLTYFNYEAQPDKSGLPSDRFSAERPEGSISTLTIQRTEQRDSAMYRCASSLAVGGQYEQYFGPGTRLTVT.

This clonotype has a count of ten or more. The chain combines TRBV27 with TRBJ2-7; the D gene is possibly TRBD2 (6 bases). The CDR3 is made up of 14 amino acids. The germline CDR1 and CDR2 sequences are MNHEY and SMNVEV (reference sequence). The ends were cut back, 2 bases at V and 0 bases at J, with 8 bases in the middle. The DNA for the CDR3 is TGTGCCAGCAGTTTACGGGGGAACTCCTACGAGCAGTACTTC. Its translation: CASSLRGNSYEQYF.